This TCR beta chain was observed in a study of technical replicates of blood from a handful of donors. The CDR3 contains 16 residues. With 5 bases clipped from V and 3 bases from J, the junction kept 12 bases outside the gene matches. The germline gives CDR1 KGHSH, CDR2 LQKENI. Assay: immunoSEQ multiplex PCR; the TCRdb copy retains only in-frame clones and omits some. Altogether approximately 73,000 clones are present, around 96% being singletons, with the ten largest covering 0.34%. A single count supports this clone. The source is a human donor in good health. Sequenced material: T cells isolated from PBMCs. The genes are TRBV18 and TRBJ2-7; 8 bases map to TRBD1. CDR3 DNA sequence: TGTGCCAGCTCAACCAGGGTCAGGGGGCTAGTCTACGAGCAGTACTTC. Translated, it gives CASSTRVRGLVYEQYF.